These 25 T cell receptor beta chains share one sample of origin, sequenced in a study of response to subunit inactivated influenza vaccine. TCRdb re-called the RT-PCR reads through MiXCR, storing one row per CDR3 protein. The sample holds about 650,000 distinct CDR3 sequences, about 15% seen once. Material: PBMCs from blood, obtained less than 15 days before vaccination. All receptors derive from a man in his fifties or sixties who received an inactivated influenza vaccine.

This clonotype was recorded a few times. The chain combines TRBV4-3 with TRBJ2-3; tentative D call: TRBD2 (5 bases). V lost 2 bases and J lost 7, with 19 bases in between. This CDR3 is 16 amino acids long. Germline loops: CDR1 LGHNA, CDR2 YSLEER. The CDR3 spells CASSQTSLSSGNTQYF. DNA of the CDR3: TGCGCCAGCAGCCAAACAAGCCTCTCAAGCGGAAATACGCAGTATTTT.

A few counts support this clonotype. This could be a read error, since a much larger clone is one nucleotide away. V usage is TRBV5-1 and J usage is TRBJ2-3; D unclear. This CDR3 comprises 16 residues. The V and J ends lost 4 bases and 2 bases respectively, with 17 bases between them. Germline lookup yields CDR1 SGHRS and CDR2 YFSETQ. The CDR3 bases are TGCGCCAGCAGCCCAGAGGATGATTCAACCACAGATACGCAGTATTTT. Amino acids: CASSPEDDSTTDTQYF.

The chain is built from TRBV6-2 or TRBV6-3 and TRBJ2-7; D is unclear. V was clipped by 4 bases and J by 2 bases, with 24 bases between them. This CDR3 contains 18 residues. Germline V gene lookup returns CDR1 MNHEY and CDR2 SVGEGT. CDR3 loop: CASSSSLSRQGRPYEQYF. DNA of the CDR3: TGTGCCAGCAGTTCCAGCCTGAGCAGGCAAGGACGCCCCTACGAGCAGTACTTC.

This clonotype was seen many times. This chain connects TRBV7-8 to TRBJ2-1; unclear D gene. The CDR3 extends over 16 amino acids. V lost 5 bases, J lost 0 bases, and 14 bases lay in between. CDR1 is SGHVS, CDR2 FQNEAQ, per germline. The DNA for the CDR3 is TGTGCCAGCAGCCGGCGTCTGAGCAGCTCCTACAATGAGCAGTTCTTC. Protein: CASSRRLSSSYNEQFF.

The CDR3 bases are TGTGCCAGCAGCAACGACGGCTACACCGGGGAGCTGTTTTTT. Its translation: CASSNDGYTGELFF. This sequence joins TRBV7-3 and TRBJ2-2, with unresolved D. V was clipped by 5 bases and J by 3 bases, with 10 bases between them. CDR3 size: 14 residues. Germline loops: CDR1 SGHTA, CDR2 FQGTGA.

CDR3 region: CSAIGREETQYF. CDR3 bases: TGCAGTGCTATAGGGAGGGAAGAGACCCAGTACTTC. This sequence joins TRBV20-1 and TRBJ2-5; 7 positions match TRBD2. CDR1 is DFQATT, CDR2 SNEGSKA, per germline (reference sequence). CDR3 length equals 12 residues. V trimming: 4 bases; J trimming: 3 bases; junction bases outside the gene matches: 2.

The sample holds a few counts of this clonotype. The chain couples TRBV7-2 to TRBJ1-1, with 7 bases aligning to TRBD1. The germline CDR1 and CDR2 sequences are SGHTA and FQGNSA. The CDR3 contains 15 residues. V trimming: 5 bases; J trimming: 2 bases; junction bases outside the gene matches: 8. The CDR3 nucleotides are TGTGCCAGCAGCGCCCGGACAGGATTTAACACTGAAGCTTTCTTT. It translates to CASSARTGFNTEAFF.

CDR3 region: CSATHSGLATSGANVLTF. Written as DNA, the CDR3 is TGCAGTGCTACCCACTCGGGACTAGCGACGTCAGGGGCCAACGTCCTGACTTTC. The J gene is TRBJ2-6, the V gene TRBV20-1; 10 bases align to TRBD2. The V gene end was trimmed by 4 bases and the J gene end by 4 bases; junction bases not matched to a gene: 13. Germline-derived CDR1 and CDR2 are DFQATT and SNEGSKA (reference sequence). There are 18 residues in the CDR3.

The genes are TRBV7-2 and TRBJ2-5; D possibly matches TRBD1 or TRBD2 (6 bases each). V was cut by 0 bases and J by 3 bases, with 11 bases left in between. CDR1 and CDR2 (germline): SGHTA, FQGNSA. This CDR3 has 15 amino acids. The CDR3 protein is CASSLAGGQKETQYF. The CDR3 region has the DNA TGTGCCAGCAGCTTAGCGGGGGGCCAAAAAGAGACCCAGTACTTC.

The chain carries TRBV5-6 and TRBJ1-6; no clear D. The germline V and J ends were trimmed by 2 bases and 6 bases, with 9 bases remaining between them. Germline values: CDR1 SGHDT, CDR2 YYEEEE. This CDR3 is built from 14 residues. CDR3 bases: TGTGCCAGCAGCTTACGACTGACTAATTCACCCCTCCACTTT. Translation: CASSLRLTNSPLHF.

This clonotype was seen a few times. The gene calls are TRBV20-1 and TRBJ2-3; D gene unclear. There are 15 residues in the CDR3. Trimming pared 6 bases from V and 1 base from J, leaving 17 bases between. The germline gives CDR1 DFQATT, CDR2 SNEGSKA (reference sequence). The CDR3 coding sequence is TGCAGTGCCCGAATGTTGGGCATAGGCACAGATACGCAGTATTTT. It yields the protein CSARMLGIGTDTQYF.

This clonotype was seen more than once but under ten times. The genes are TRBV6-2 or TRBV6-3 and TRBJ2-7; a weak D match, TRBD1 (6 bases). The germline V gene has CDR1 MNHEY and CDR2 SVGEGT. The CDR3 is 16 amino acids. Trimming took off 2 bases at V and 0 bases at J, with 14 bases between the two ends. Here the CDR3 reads CASSYDDRRSSYEQYF. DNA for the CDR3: TGTGCCAGCAGTTACGATGACAGGAGAAGCTCCTACGAGCAGTACTTC.

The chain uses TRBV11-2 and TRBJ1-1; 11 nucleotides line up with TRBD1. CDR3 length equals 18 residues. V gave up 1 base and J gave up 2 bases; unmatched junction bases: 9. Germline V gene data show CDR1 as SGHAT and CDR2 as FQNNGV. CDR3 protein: CASSLGTRDRGFNTEAFF. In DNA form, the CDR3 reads TGTGCCAGCAGCTTAGGCACCCGGGACAGGGGGTTTAACACTGAAGCTTTCTTT.

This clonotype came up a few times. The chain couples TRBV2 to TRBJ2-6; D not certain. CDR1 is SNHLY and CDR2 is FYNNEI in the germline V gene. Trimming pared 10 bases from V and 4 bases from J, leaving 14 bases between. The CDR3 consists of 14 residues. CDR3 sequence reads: CATFFSAGANVLTF. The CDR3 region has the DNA TGTGCCACCTTCTTCTCAGCGGGGGCCAACGTCCTGACTTTC.

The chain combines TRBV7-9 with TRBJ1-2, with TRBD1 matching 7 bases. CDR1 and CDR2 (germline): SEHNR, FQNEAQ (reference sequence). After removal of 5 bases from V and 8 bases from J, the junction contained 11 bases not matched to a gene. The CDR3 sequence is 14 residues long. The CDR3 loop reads CASSPGQRRLGYTF. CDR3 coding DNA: TGTGCCAGCAGCCCGGGACAGCGACGTCTGGGCTACACCTTC.

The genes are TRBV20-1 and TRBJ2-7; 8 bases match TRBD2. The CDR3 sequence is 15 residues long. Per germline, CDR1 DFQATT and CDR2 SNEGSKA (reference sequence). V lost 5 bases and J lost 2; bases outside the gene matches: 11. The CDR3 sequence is CSAPGGAGGPYEQYF. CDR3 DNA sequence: TGCAGTGCTCCCGGGGGGGCGGGGGGCCCCTACGAGCAGTACTTC.

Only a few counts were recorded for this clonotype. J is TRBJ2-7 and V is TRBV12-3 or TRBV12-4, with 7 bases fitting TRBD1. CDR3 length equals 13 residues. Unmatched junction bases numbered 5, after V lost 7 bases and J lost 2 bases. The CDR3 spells CASTKTGTYEQYF. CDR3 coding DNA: TGTGCCAGCACCAAGACAGGGACCTACGAGCAGTACTTC.

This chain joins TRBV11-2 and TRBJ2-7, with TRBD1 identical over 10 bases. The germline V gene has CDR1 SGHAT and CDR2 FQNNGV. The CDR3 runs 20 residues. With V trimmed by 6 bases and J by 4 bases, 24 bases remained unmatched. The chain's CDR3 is CASSPQGTGESFPRLYEQYF. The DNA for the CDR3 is TGTGCCAGCAGTCCGCAGGGGACAGGGGAGTCTTTCCCCAGATTGTACGAGCAGTACTTC.

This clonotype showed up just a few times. This CDR3 is CASSQSSGGHTGELFF. CDR3 nucleotide sequence: TGTGCCAGCAGCCAATCAAGCGGGGGGCACACCGGGGAGCTGTTTTTT. The V and J genes are TRBV4-2 and TRBJ2-2, with TRBD2 matching over 9 bases. This CDR3 comprises 16 residues. The junction had 4 bases not matched to a gene; V was cut back by 2 bases and J by 3 bases. Germline V CDR1 and CDR2: LGHNA, YNFKEQ.

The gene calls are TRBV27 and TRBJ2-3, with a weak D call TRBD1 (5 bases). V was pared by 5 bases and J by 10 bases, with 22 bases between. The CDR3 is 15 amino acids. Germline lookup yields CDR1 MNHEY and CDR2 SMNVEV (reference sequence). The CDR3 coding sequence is TGTGCCAGCAGTCCAACAGGCATCGCAAGGATAGCGCAGTATTTT. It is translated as CASSPTGIARIAQYF.

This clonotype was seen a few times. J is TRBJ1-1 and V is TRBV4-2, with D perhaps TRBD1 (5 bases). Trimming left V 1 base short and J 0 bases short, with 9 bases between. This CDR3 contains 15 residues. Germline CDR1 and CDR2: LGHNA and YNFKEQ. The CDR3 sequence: CASSQGTSMNTEAFF. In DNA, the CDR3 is TGTGCCAGCAGCCAAGGGACATCCATGAACACTGAAGCTTTCTTT.

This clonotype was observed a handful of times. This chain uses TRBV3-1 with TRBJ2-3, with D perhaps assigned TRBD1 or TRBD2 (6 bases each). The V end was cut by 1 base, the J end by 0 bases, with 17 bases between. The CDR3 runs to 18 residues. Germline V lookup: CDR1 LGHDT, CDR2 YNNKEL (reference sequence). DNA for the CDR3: TGTGCCAGCAGCCAAGTGATGGGGGGCGACCGCAGCACAGATACGCAGTATTTT. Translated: CASSQVMGGDRSTDTQYF.

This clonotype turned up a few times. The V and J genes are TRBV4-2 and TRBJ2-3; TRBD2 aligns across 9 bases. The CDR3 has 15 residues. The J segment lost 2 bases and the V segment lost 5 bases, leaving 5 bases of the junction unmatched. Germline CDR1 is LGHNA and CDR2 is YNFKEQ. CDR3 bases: TGTGCCAGCAGCATAGCGGGGGCGACCACAGATACGCAGTATTTT. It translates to CASSIAGATTDTQYF.

The CDR3 loop reads CASSLTGPTEAFF. The CDR3 DNA reads as TGTGCCAGCAGTTTAACGGGGCCCACTGAAGCTTTCTTT. The chain couples TRBV12-3 or TRBV12-4 to TRBJ1-1; a possible D gene is TRBD1 (5 bases). The V end was cut by 2 bases, the J end by 4 bases, with 8 bases between. The CDR3 contains 13 residues.

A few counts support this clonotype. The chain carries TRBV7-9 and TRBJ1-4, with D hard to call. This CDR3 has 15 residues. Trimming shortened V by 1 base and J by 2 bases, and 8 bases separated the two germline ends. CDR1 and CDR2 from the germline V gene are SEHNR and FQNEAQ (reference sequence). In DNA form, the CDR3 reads TGTGCCAGCAGCTTAGGGGGTAACACTAATGAAAAACTGTTTTTT. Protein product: CASSLGGNTNEKLFF.